This section outlines one TCR beta chain sequence together with its context. Other nucleotide sequences from this sample produce the same CDR3. The length of the CDR3 is 14 residues. Unmatched junction bases numbered 3, after V lost 4 bases and J lost 1 base. Germline CDR1 is SGHRS and CDR2 is YFSETQ. Using immunoSEQ multiplex PCR, the repertoire was profiled, and TCRdb retains in-frame clones only, with some absent. The sample has about 72,000 clones; around 95% are singletons. The data were obtained in a study of technical replicates of blood from a few donors. This receptor was obtained from a human donor in good health. Sample: T cells isolated from PBMCs. The chain has TRBV5-1 and TRBJ1-1; the match to TRBD1 covers 8 bases. The CDR3 nucleotides are TGCGCCAGCAGCACCGGGACAGGGAACACTGAAGCTTTCTTT. Translation gives CASSTGTGNTEAFF.